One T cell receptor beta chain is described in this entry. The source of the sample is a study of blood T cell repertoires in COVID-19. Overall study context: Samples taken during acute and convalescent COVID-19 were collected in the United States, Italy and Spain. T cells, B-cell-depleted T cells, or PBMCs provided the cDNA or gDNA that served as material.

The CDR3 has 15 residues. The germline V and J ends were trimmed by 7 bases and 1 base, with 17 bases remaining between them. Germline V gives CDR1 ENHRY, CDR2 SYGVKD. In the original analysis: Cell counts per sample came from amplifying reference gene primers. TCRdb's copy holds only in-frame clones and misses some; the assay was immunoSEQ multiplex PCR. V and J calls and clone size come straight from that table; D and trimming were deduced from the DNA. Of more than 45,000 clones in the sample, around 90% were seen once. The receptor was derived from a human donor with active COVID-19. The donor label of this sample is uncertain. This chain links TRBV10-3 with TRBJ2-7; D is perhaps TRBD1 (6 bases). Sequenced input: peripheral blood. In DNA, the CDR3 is TGTGCCATCAATGCACAGGGAGCCGCATCCTACGAGCAGTACTTC. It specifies CAINAQGAASYEQYF.